Listed here are 27 T cell receptor beta chains from one sample, sequenced in a study of shared clonotypes between healthy human individuals. Measured with immunoSEQ multiplex PCR; TCRdb has only the in-frame clones, and not every one. The table includes around 440,000 clones, approximately 80% detected once. The sample was PBMCs. The source is a woman in her forties in good health. Some clones in this sample may be carry-over from other donors' samples.

The V call is TRBV5-1, the J call TRBJ2-5; D is perhaps TRBD1 or TRBD2 (5 bases each). Germline V gene sequence: CDR1 SGHRS, CDR2 YFSETQ. This CDR3 is 14 amino acids long. Trimming took off 0 bases at V and 7 bases at J, with 13 bases between the two ends. CDR3 region: CASSLEGTLGTQYF. CDR3 coding DNA: TGCGCCAGCAGCTTGGAAGGGACCCTGGGGACCCAGTACTTC.

To note about this clone: This likely reflects a read error, since a far larger clone is one base away. The V and J genes are TRBV7-6 and TRBJ1-3, with D unclear. CDR1 SGHVS and CDR2 FNYEAQ come from the germline V gene. This CDR3 contains 12 residues. The CDR3 coding sequence is TGTGCCAACAGCTTAGAGGGAAACACCATATATTTT. Its translation is CANSLEGNTIYF.

J is TRBJ1-2 and V is TRBV5-4; D gene uncertain. CDR1 and CDR2 (germline): SGHNT, YYREEE (reference sequence). V lost 2 bases and J 0 bases, leaving 8 bases between the germline ends. This CDR3 has 14 amino acids. The DNA of the CDR3 is TGTGCCAGCAGCTTTTACGGGACTAACTATGGCTACACCTTC. Protein sequence: CASSFYGTNYGYTF.

The chain links TRBV6-7 to TRBJ1-2; 10 nucleotides align to TRBD1. TRBV6-7 is annotated as an ORF whose role is uncertain. Trimming took 5 bases from V and 7 from J; bases not matched to a gene: 16. The CDR3 loop spans 17 amino acids. CDR3 sequence: CASSPILWGTGVLGYTF. The CDR3 coding sequence is TGTGCCAGCAGTCCCATCTTGTGGGGGACAGGGGTGCTTGGCTACACCTTC.

Comments on this clone: This sequence is one base from a far larger clone and is likely a read error. This chain joins TRBV30 and TRBJ2-7; possible D gene TRBD1, 5 bases. The CDR3 length is 13 residues. The V end lost 3 bases, the J end lost 2 bases, and 11 bases lay between the germline ends. CDR1 GTSNPN and CDR2 SVGIG come from the germline V gene (reference sequence). The chain's CDR3 is CAWSRQSAYEQYF. CDR3 coding DNA: TGTGCCTGGAGCAGACAGAGTGCCTACGAGCAGTACTTC.

The J gene is TRBJ2-4, the V gene TRBV28, with D unresolved. The CDR3 spans 13 residues. Per the germline V gene, CDR1 is MDHEN and CDR2 is SYDVKM. V lost 2 bases to trimming and J lost 3 bases, with 5 bases between them. The CDR3 here is CASSLVVKNIQYF. The CDR3, as DNA: TGTGCCAGCAGTTTAGTCGTCAAAAACATTCAGTACTTC.

The chain couples TRBV4-2 to TRBJ2-3, with TRBD2 matching 10 bases. V lost 4 bases and J lost 5; bases outside the gene matches: 9. The CDR3 is 16 amino acids. Germline loops: CDR1 LGHNA, CDR2 YNFKEQ. The CDR3 nucleotides are TGTGCCAGCAGCCGACTAAGCGGGGGGGAGGGAGATACGCAGTATTTT. Translation gives CASSRLSGGEGDTQYF.

As for this clone: Given a far larger clone just one base away, this is likely a sequencing read error. The J gene is TRBJ2-7, the V gene TRBV28; 7 nucleotides align to TRBD2. The CDR3 extends over 19 amino acids. The V gene's germline CDR1 is MDHEN and CDR2 SYDVKM. Trimming removed 7 bases from V and 9 bases from J; junction bases left unmatched: 30. The CDR3 is CASTSLGRGSTRSGTWQYF. The CDR3 bases are TGTGCCAGCACCTCTCTTGGCCGTGGCTCTACGAGGAGCGGGACTTGGCAGTACTTC.

The chain carries TRBV5-1 and TRBJ2-7; 7 bases fit TRBD1. The V and J ends lost 5 bases and 1 base, in that order; junction bases with no gene match: 6. The CDR3 extends over 14 amino acids. Germline V CDR1 and CDR2: SGHRS, YFSETQ. The CDR3 DNA sequence: TGCGCCAGCAGACCCGGCAGGGGGTCCTACGAGCAGTACTTC. Protein product: CASRPGRGSYEQYF. Full variable domain (outside the CDR3, taken from reference TRBV5-1 and TRBJ2-7): KAGVTQTPRYLIKTRGQQVTLSCSPISGHRSVSWYQQTPGQGLQFLFEYFSETQRNKGNFPGRFSGRQFSNSRSEMNVSTLELGDSALYLCASRPGRGSYEQYFGPGTRLTVT.

The chain is built from TRBV19 and TRBJ2-7; D tentatively reads TRBD1 or TRBD2 (5 bases each). CDR1 is LNHDA, CDR2 SQIVND, per germline (reference sequence). The CDR3 is 11 residues long. Trimming pared 8 bases from V and 3 bases from J, leaving 8 bases between. The CDR3 here is CASRDRYEQYF. CDR3 coding DNA: TGTGCCAGTCGGGACCGCTACGAGCAGTACTTC.

The chain combines TRBV14 with TRBJ2-7; TRBD1 agrees at 9 bases. The CDR3 consists of 14 residues. V shed 6 bases and J 0 bases; nucleotides not matched to a gene: 3. CDR1 is SGHDN, CDR2 FVKESK, per germline. CDR3 nucleotides: TGTGCCAGCAGGAGGACAGGGGTCTCCTACGAGCAGTACTTC. Translated, it gives CASRRTGVSYEQYF. Full variable domain (missing parts from reference TRBV14 and TRBJ2-7): EAGVTQFPSHSVIEKGQTVTLRCDPISGHDNLYWYRRVMGKEIKFLLHFVKESKQDESGMPNNRFLAERTGGTYSTLKVQPAELEDSGVYFCASRRTGVSYEQYFGPGTRLTVT.

The chain links TRBV28 to TRBJ2-7, with D possibly being TRBD1 (7 bases). V was clipped by 10 bases and J by 6 bases, with 28 bases between them. From germline, CDR1 is MDHEN and CDR2 SYDVKM. The CDR3 has 16 amino acids. In nucleotides, the CDR3 is TGTGCCACCAGGGGGGTGACGGACTACCGCCGCCTCGAGCAGTACTTC. Its protein product is CATRGVTDYRRLEQYF. The variable domain in full, with the rest retrieved from reference TRBV28 and TRBJ2-7, is DVKVTQSSRYLVKRTGEKVFLECVQDMDHENMFWYRQDPGLGLRLIYFSYDVKMKEKGDIPEGYSVSREKKERFSLILESASTNQTSMYLCATRGVTDYRRLEQYFGPGTRLTVT.

The chain employs TRBV29-1 and TRBJ2-3; 7 bases are a match to TRBD1. Germline CDR1 and CDR2: SQVTM and ANQGSEA. The CDR3 has 15 residues. V shed 6 bases, J shed 3 bases, and the junction held 12 bases outside the gene matches. Here the CDR3 DNA reads TGCAGCGTAGCCAAACAGGGGTCGATTACAGATACGCAGTATTTT. Its protein product is CSVAKQGSITDTQYF.

This clone was picked up one time. The V and J genes are TRBV7-9 and TRBJ1-2, with TRBD1 as a possible D gene (5 bases). This CDR3 spans 14 amino acids. CDR1 and CDR2 from the germline V gene are SEHNR and FQNEAQ (reference sequence). Trimming removed 3 bases at V and 2 bases at J, with 10 bases between. This chain's CDR3 is CASSFDSLNYGYTF. CDR3 in DNA: TGTGCCAGCAGCTTCGACAGCCTCAACTATGGCTACACCTTC.

The chain has TRBV6-5 and TRBJ1-1; a weak D match, TRBD1 (5 bases). The CDR3 totals 14 residues. V lost 1 base to trimming and J lost 4 bases, with 10 bases between them. Germline assignment: CDR1 MNHEY and CDR2 SVGAGI. The CDR3 protein is CASSYFRGGTEAFF. CDR3 in DNA: TGTGCCAGCAGTTACTTCCGGGGGGGCACTGAAGCTTTCTTT.

This clone has a handful of counts. The chain carries TRBV9 and TRBJ2-7; D call uncertain. The CDR3 extends over 13 amino acids. The V and J ends lost 0 bases and 6 bases respectively, with 10 bases between them. The germline V gene encodes CDR1 SGDLS and CDR2 YYNGEE. In DNA form, the CDR3 reads TGTGCCAGCAGCGTAGGGCTCTCTAGCGAGCAGTACTTC. Its protein is CASSVGLSSEQYF. Complete variable domain (other parts from reference TRBV9 and TRBJ2-7): DSGVTQTPKHLITATGQRVTLRCSPRSGDLSVYWYQQSLDQGLQFLIQYYNGEERAKGNILERFSAQQFPDLHSELNLSSLELGDSALYFCASSVGLSSEQYFGPGTRLTVT.

The CDR3 DNA sequence: TGTGCCAGCAGAGGGGCCCTGGGAGATACGCAGTATTTT. Its protein product is CASRGALGDTQYF. The chain carries TRBV28 and TRBJ2-3; D perhaps matches TRBD1 (5 bases). CDR1 MDHEN and CDR2 SYDVKM come from the germline V gene. Deletions cut 6 bases from V and 5 bases from J, with 12 bases between. The length of the CDR3 is 13 residues. Supplemented by reference TRBV28 and TRBJ2-3, the full variable domain reads DVKVTQSSRYLVKRTGEKVFLECVQDMDHENMFWYRQDPGLGLRLIYFSYDVKMKEKGDIPEGYSVSREKKERFSLILESASTNQTSMYLCASRGALGDTQYFGPGTRLTVL.

The rearrangement joins TRBV4-3 to TRBJ2-1, with TRBD1 identical over 7 bases. The ends lost 0 bases at V and 7 bases at J; junction bases unmatched: 15. The CDR3 extends over 18 amino acids. CDR1 and CDR2 from the germline V gene are LGHNA and YSLEER. The CDR3 loop reads CASSQEGWGQKPGNEQFF. The CDR3 bases are TGCGCCAGCAGCCAAGAGGGTTGGGGACAGAAACCCGGGAATGAGCAGTTCTTC.

This sequence joins TRBV11-2 and TRBJ2-7; perhaps TRBD1 as D (5 bases). Trimming took off 5 bases at V and 2 bases at J, with 13 bases between the two ends. The CDR3 runs 14 residues. The germline V gene has CDR1 SGHAT and CDR2 FQNNGV. The CDR3 is CASSQTDRPYEQYF. The CDR3 DNA reads as TGTGCCAGCAGCCAGACAGACCGACCCTACGAGCAGTACTTC.

This clone appeared a few times. The CDR3 DNA reads TGTGCCAGCAAGGGACTAGCGGACACCGGGGAGCTGTTTTTT. Translated: CASKGLADTGELFF. V and J are TRBV28 and TRBJ2-2; 11 bases match TRBD2. V shed 7 bases, J shed 3 bases, and the junction held 1 base outside the gene matches. Germline loops: CDR1 MDHEN, CDR2 SYDVKM. The CDR3 has 14 residues.

This clone was observed a handful of times. The J gene is TRBJ1-1, the V gene TRBV29-1; D perhaps matches TRBD1 (6 bases). This CDR3 contains 13 residues. The V gene's germline CDR1 is SQVTM and CDR2 ANQGSEA. The V and J ends lost 6 bases and 3 bases respectively, with 14 bases between them. Written as DNA, the CDR3 is TGCAGCGTCAGAACCGGGACACACACTGAAGCTTTCTTT. It yields the protein CSVRTGTHTEAFF. Full variable domain (outside the CDR3, taken from reference TRBV29-1 and TRBJ1-1): SAVISQKPSRDICQRGTSLTIQCQVDSQVTMMFWYRQQPGQSLTLIATANQGSEATYESGFVIDKFPISRPNLTFSTLTVSNMSPEDSSIYLCSVRTGTHTEAFFGQGTRLTVV.

The chain links TRBV18 to TRBJ2-2; D is ambiguous. Germline V gene lookup returns CDR1 KGHSH and CDR2 LQKENI. Between the trimmed V and J ends, which lost 0 bases and 7 bases, there was a span of 6 bases. The CDR3 has 13 residues. CDR3 nucleotide sequence: TGTGCCAGCTCACCACCAAATGACGGGGAGCTGTTTTTT. This sequence encodes CASSPPNDGELFF.

This chain links TRBV15 with TRBJ1-1, with no clear D. The V end lost 3 bases, the J end lost 1 base, and 6 bases lay between the germline ends. Germline CDR1 and CDR2: LNHNV and YYDKDF (reference sequence). This CDR3 has 13 amino acids. CDR3 sequence (DNA): TGTGCCACCAGCAGGAGGGAGAACACTGAAGCTTTCTTT. Translating gives CATSRRENTEAFF.

Points on this clone: With a far larger clone one base away, a read error is the likely cause. V and J are TRBV6-1 and TRBJ2-7; D might be TRBD1 (5 bases). Per germline, CDR1 MNHNS and CDR2 SASEGT. This CDR3 has 16 residues. Trimming took off 5 bases at V and 3 bases at J, with 20 bases between the two ends. DNA of the CDR3: TGTGCCAGCAGTCAAGGGGCAGGCTATAGCTTCTACGAGCAGTACTTC. Translation: CASSQGAGYSFYEQYF.

A word on this clone: The likely explanation is a read error, given a far larger clone one base away. In the same sample, other DNA sequences code for this CDR3. The chain recombines TRBV15 with TRBJ1-1; TRBD1 agrees at 9 bases. The CDR3 totals 15 residues. V lost 4 bases to trimming and J lost 6 bases; unmatched junction nucleotides: 9. Germline CDR1 reads LNHNV; CDR2 reads YYDKDF (reference sequence). As DNA, the CDR3 is TGTGCCACCAGCAAGCGGACAGGGGTAAGCGCTGAAGCTTTCTTT. It encodes CATSKRTGVSAEAFF.

CDR3 in amino acids: CASSVALASTYEQYF. Written as DNA, the CDR3 is TGTGCCAGCAGCGTAGCTTTGGCTTCTACCTACGAGCAGTACTTC. The chain employs TRBV9 and TRBJ2-7; D unclear. CDR1 SGDLS and CDR2 YYNGEE come from the germline V gene. The CDR3 extends over 15 amino acids. Between the trimmed V and J ends, which lost 0 bases and 2 bases, there was a span of 12 bases.

The V gene is TRBV4-2, the J gene TRBJ2-7; D is undetermined. Between the trimmed V and J ends, which lost 4 bases and 3 bases, there was a span of 10 bases. The CDR3 is made up of 13 amino acids. CDR1 is LGHNA, CDR2 YNFKEQ, per germline. CDR3: CASSLQLSYEQYF. In DNA, the CDR3 is TGTGCCAGCAGCCTCCAGCTAAGCTACGAGCAGTACTTC.